This TCR beta chain was profiled in a study of control samples from healthy donors and cancer patients. From germline, CDR1 is LGHDT and CDR2 YNNKEL (reference sequence). The CDR3 extends over 15 amino acids. Trimming removed 5 bases from V and 1 base from J, with 14 bases in between. Using immunoSEQ multiplex PCR, the repertoire was profiled, and TCRdb retains in-frame clones only, with some absent. The sample yields fewer than 200,000 clones, roughly 91% seen once. The source of this sequence is a man between 18 and 35 years old in good health. The chain employs TRBV3-1 (or the pseudogene TRBV3-2) and TRBJ1-2, with D maybe TRBD1 (5 bases). The sequencing sample was made of blood. In DNA, the CDR3 is TGTGCCAGCAGCTCTAGGGGAGTCTTTAACTATGGCTACACCTTC. Its protein is CASSSRGVFNYGYTF.